This T cell receptor beta chain comes out of a study of blood T cell repertoires in COVID-19. Assay used: immunoSEQ multiplex PCR; TCRdb lists only in-frame clones, some missing. Among almost 35,000 clones, 88% were seen once, and the ten largest hold 11% to 15%. CDR3 size: 15 residues. Trimming took 0 bases from V and 4 from J, leaving 10 bases between them. Germline V lookup: CDR1 SGHRS, CDR2 YFSETQ. This clonotype originated in a man between 60 and 70 years old with active COVID-19. The rearrangement uses TRBV5-1 and TRBJ2-2; TRBD1 is a possible D gene (6 bases). Material for sequencing was peripheral blood. CDR3 region: CASSLDQGSTGELFF. In nucleotides, the CDR3 is TGCGCCAGCAGCTTGGATCAGGGGAGCACCGGGGAGCTGTTTTTT.